Given below is one TCR beta chain in context. Its antigen is not yet known. It has no much larger one-base neighbor in the sample; base qualities were not kept. The sample comes from a study of coeliac disease (dated by TCRdb to about 2022). Context from the whole study: Coeliac patients were classed as newly diagnosed active disease, refractory coeliac disease type I, or disease controlled by a gluten-free diet. High-resolution HLA typing was unavailable, so biased TRBV7-2 usage was queried as a proof of principle. Next-generation sequencing of rearranged TRB and TRG CDR3 regions was used on small intestinal lymphocyte fractions taken from coeliac and non-coeliac patients. The aim was to characterise TR repertoires of small intestinal T cells in active, refractory type I and gluten-free-diet-treated coeliac disease. The full study included approximately 30 patients: some 22 with serologically confirmed coeliac disease and 8 controls with non-small intestinal disorders. Samples from around 27 subjects were successfully TRB sequenced, and these included 20 to 25 paired samples of bulk unsorted intraepithelial and lamina propria cells.

Overall study outcomes, separate from this receptor: Lower clonality than in controls was observed in the TRB and TRG repertoires of active coeliac intraepithelial and lamina propria samples, suggesting that diverse T cells were recruited. TRB repertoires were mostly private, with most amino acid sequences found in only one sample, and V-gene usage showed no significant difference between disease groups. The authors judged the approach to be unsuitable for unbiased detection of gliadin-specific T cells, because gliadin-specific T cells are scarce and rarely shared between patients. Separating intraepithelial cells from lamina propria cells did not give high-purity fractions, so cross-contamination between the two compartments may have occurred.

The library was produced with the immunoSEQ multiplex PCR assay. The TR loci underwent multiplexed PCR amplification, with J gene segments targeted by reverse primers and V gene segments targeted by forward primers. The Illumina HiSeq System was used to sequence the amplified CDR3 regions. As for the original processing: Closely related reads were merged with a nearest-neighbour algorithm so that PCR and sequencing errors were removed and data were collapsed into unique sequences. Each repertoire was summarised by clonality and by T cell density, with T cell density defined as TR molecules per amount of genomic DNA input. Public TRs were defined as CDR3 amino acid sequences in at least 80% of unsorted samples, then tested for differential abundance between coeliac and control samples. Disease-group differences in clonality and density were tested with Kruskal-Wallis tests followed by Dunn post-tests. TCRdb holds this immuneACCESS table with in-frame rearrangements only. Some clones are missing; in checked studies, unresolved V genes explain under half, and the rest has no known cause. V, J and clone size reflect that table, while D and trimming were determined from the DNA. Present in this sample are around 1,600 clones, roughly 60% of which were seen just once. Clones ranked in the top ten supply about 30% of the sample.

Cells were frozen in aliquots of some 500,000 in DMSO/FBS in liquid nitrogen, and a single aliquot from each fraction was used for sequencing. Endoscopy and small intestinal biopsy were performed in all 30 patients in the study. To release intraepithelial cells, biopsies were stirred for one hour at 37 degrees C in RPMI with EGTA, MgCl2 and 1% FBS. Genomic DNA was extracted from frozen unsorted cell fractions with the Qiagen DNeasy blood extraction kit. Unmatched junction bases come to 3, with V trimmed by 2 bases and J by 1 base. The germline V gene provides CDR1 MDHEN and CDR2 SYDVKM. Spanning cysteine to phenylalanine, the CDR3 consists of 15 amino acids. CDR3 DNA is the only sequence kept; it has 45 bases, read in frame from the first base.

The chain is encoded by TRBV28 joined to TRBJ1-2, with 8 central nucleotides matching TRBD1. Sequenced: intraepithelial lymphocytes from the gut. The sample's cell subset or site, from its label and the paper: intraepithelial cell (IEC) fraction of small intestinal biopsy. The sequence was obtained from a woman aged 50 to 60 with celiac disease on a gluten-free diet. The encoded CDR3 is CASSLNGQGNYGYTF. The nucleotide sequence is given as TGTGCCAGCAGTTTAAACGGACAGGGTAACTATGGCTACACCTTC.